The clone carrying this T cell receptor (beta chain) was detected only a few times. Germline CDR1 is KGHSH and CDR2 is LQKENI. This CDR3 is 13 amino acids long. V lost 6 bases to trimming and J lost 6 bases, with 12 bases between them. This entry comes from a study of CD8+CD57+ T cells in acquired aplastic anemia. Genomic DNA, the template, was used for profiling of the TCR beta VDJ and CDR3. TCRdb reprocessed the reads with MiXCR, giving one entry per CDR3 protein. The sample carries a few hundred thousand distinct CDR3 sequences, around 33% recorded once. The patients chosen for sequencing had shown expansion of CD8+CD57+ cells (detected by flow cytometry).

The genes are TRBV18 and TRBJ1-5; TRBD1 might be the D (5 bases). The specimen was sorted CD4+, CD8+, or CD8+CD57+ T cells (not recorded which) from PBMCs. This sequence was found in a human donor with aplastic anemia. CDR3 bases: TGTGCCAGCTCGTCTGAGAGGGGTCAGCCCCAGCATTTT. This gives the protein CASSSERGQPQHF.